This T cell receptor (beta chain) comes out of a study of CD8 T cells in Susac syndrome. The multiple sclerosis controls were treatment-naive patients, and their relapsing-remitting disease was stable or active. Through negative isolation, CD4+ and CD8+ T cells were obtained, while TEMRA cells were enriched using FACS. The V gene lost 2 bases and the J gene lost 0 bases, with 10 bases spanning the gap. The CDR3 extends over 16 amino acids. From germline, CDR1 is PRHDT and CDR2 FYEKMQ (reference sequence). With random hexamers, reverse transcription was performed on about 0.5 to 1 ug of RNA. The authors amplified TCR beta CDR3 across 54 Vbeta and 13 Jbeta using immunoSEQ multiplex PCR. TCRdb re-analysed the immunoSEQ multiplex PCR reads in MiXCR, keeping a single row per CDR3 protein. The sample has some 100,000 distinct CDR3 sequences, 90% to 95% seen once; the top ten hold about 0.087%.

This TCR was sampled from a human donor with multiple sclerosis. The chain links TRBV13 to TRBJ2-2, with D possibly being TRBD2 (5 bases). Sequenced input: CD4+ T cells from PBMCs. The CDR3 nucleotides read TGTGCCAGCAGCTTATTGGTTAGCGCGAACACCGGGGAGCTGTTTTTT. Encoded protein: CASSLLVSANTGELFF.